These T cell receptor beta chains were read from a single sample in a study of CD8 T cells in Susac syndrome. TCRdb called the immunoSEQ multiplex PCR reads again in MiXCR, with one record for every CDR3 protein. This table holds about 90,000 distinct CDR3 sequences, approximately 96% found once. Sequenced material: CD8+ T cells from PBMCs. Every receptor here comes from a human donor with Susac syndrome. The CDR3 runs from the conserved cysteine through the conserved F or W. D genes are given only for firm matches. Only some rows state a clone size, as once, few, many or a class for expanded clones.

TRBV30	.	.	TRBJ2-2	CAWSVGLAPGELFF	TGTGCCTGGAGTGTAGGGCTAGCACCCGGGGAGCTGTTTTTT
TRBV20-1	.	TRBD1	TRBJ2-1	CSGTGPTYNEQFF	TGCAGTGGGACAGGGCCAACTTACAATGAGCAGTTCTTC
TRBV20-1	.	.	TRBJ2-5	CSVTPGARRETQYF	TGCAGTGTTACTCCGGGGGCGCGTAGGGAGACCCAGTACTTC
TRBV7-9	.	.	TRBJ1-5	CASSPDDQPQHF	TGTGCCAGCAGCCCTGACGATCAGCCCCAGCATTTT
TRBV3-1	.	TRBD1	TRBJ1-5	CASSKQGANQPQHF	TGTGCCAGCAGTAAACAGGGGGCAAATCAGCCCCAGCATTTT
TRBV9	.	.	TRBJ2-5	CASSVGGLEQETQYF	TGTGCCAGCAGCGTTGGGGGGCTGGAACAAGAGACCCAGTACTTC
TRBV13	.	TRBD1	TRBJ1-6	CASSAGQGHSPLHF	TGTGCCAGCAGCGCCGGACAGGGACATTCACCCCTCCACTTT
TRBV20-1	once	TRBD1	TRBJ2-3	CSATRTGGADTQYF	TGCAGTGCTACCCGGACAGGGGGCGCAGATACGCAGTATTTT
TRBV30	.	TRBD1	TRBJ2-1	CAWSAQGPYNEQFF	TGTGCCTGGAGTGCACAGGGGCCCTACAATGAGCAGTTCTTC
TRBV3-1	.	.	TRBJ2-5	CASRHTGLQETQYF	TGTGCCAGCAGACATACAGGGCTCCAAGAGACCCAGTACTTC
TRBV4-3	.	TRBD2	TRBJ2-5	CASSQDLAGGQETQYF	TGCGCCAGCAGCCAAGATCTAGCGGGGGGGCAAGAGACCCAGTACTTC
TRBV6-5	.	.	TRBJ1-2	CASSTQGTYGYTF	TGTGCCAGCAGTACGCAGGGAACCTATGGCTACACCTTC